The clone carrying this T cell receptor (beta chain) has just a few counts. TCRdb ran MiXCR on the RT-PCR reads and lists one entry per CDR3 protein. The top ten clones hold about 10% of a sample with about 620,000 distinct CDR3 sequences, over 9% of them seen once. The entry originates in a study of response to subunit inactivated influenza vaccine. Germline lookup yields CDR1 DFQATT and CDR2 SNEGSKA (reference sequence). The CDR3 contains 16 residues. V was pared by 3 bases and J by 7 bases, with 13 bases of the junction left unmatched. These records were also assigned to another study, of T cells expressing NK-cell markers. Per that study: Researchers built TCR beta cDNA using 5'RACE template switching with UMIs. Sequenced donors, eight in total, included seven who were HCMV-seropositive and one who was seronegative. In several experiments, sorting was confined to alpha-beta TCR T cells through use of an anti-gamma-delta TCR antibody.

The sequence was obtained from a man aged 45-65 years who received an inactivated influenza vaccine. Sequences were derived from PBMCs from blood, sampled on the day of vaccination. The chain has TRBV20-1 and TRBJ2-1, with TRBD1 identical over 9 bases. The CDR3 protein is CSASSGQGNLGNEQFF. DNA for the CDR3: TGCAGTGCTAGCTCGGGACAGGGAAACTTGGGGAATGAGCAGTTCTTC.